The TCR beta chain under discussion was sequenced for a study of fetal regulatory T cell absence and autoimmunity. Profiling relied on immunoSEQ multiplex PCR, and the TCRdb table lists in-frame clones only, not all of them. The sample comprises tens of thousands of clones, roughly 80% of which are singletons, and 0.35% to 0.45% rests with the top ten. This clone was observed a few times. Antigen unknown. This CDR3 spans 14 amino acids. The ends lost 3 bases at V and 5 bases at J; junction bases unmatched: 5. Per the germline V gene, CDR1 is LGHNT and CDR2 is FRNRAP. Study results and limitations: Oligoclonal TCR enrichment in pancreas over cord blood reached over 80-fold for some clones.

The TCR originated in a newborn boy with IPEX syndrome. The V call is TRBV12-5, the J call TRBJ2-7, with 9 positions matching TRBD1. Material: cord blood. In DNA, the CDR3 is TGTGCTAGTGGTTTACGGGACAGGGACCACGAGCAGTACTTC. Translated, it gives CASGLRDRDHEQYF.